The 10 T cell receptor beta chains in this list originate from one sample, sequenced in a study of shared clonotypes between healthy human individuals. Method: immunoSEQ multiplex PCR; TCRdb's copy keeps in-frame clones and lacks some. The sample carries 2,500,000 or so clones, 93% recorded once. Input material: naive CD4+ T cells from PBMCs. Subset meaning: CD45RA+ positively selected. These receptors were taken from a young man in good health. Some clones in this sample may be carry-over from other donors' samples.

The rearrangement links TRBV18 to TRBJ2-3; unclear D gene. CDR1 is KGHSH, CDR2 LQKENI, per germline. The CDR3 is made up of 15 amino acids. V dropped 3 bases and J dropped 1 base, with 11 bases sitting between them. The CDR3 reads CASSPGFWGTDTQYF. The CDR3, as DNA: TGTGCCAGCTCACCGGGGTTCTGGGGCACAGATACGCAGTATTTT.

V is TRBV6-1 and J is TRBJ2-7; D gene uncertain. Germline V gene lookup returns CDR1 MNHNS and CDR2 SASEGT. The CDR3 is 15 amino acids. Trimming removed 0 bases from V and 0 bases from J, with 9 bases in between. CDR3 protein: CASSEAHAYSYEQYF. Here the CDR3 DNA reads TGTGCCAGCAGTGAAGCGCACGCATACTCCTACGAGCAGTACTTC.

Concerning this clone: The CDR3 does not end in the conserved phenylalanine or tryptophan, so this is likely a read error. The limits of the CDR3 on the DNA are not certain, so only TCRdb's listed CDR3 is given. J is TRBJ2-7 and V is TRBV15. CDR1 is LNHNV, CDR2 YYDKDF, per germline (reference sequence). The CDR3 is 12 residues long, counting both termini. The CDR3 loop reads CATSRDYESGEL.

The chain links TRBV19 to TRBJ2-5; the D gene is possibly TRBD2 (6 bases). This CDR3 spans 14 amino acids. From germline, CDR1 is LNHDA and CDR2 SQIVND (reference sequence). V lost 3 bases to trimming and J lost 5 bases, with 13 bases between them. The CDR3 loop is CASSIRGIEETQYF. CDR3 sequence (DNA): TGTGCCAGTAGTATTCGGGGGATTGAGGAGACCCAGTACTTC.

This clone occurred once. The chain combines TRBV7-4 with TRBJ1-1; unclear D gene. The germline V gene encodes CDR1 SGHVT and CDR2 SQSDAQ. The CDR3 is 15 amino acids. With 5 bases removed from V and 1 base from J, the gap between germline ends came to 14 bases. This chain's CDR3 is CASSDFPGRNTEAFF. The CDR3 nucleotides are TGTGCCAGCAGCGATTTCCCGGGAAGGAACACTGAAGCTTTCTTT.

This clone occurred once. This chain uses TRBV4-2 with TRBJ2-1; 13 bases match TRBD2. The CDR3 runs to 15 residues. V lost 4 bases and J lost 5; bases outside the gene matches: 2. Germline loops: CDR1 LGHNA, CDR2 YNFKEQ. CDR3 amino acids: CASSRGLAGDNEQFF. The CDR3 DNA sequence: TGTGCCAGCAGCCGAGGACTAGCGGGGGACAATGAGCAGTTCTTC.

CDR3 amino acids: CASCRSGGAGQPQHF. CDR3 DNA: TGTGCCAGCTGCCGAAGTGGGGGCGCGGGTCAGCCCCAGCATTTT. The chain joins TRBV6-1 to TRBJ1-5; D perhaps matches TRBD1 (6 bases). Trimming cost V 8 bases and J 6 bases, with 20 bases left between them. The CDR3 spans 15 residues. CDR1 MNHNS and CDR2 SASEGT come from the germline V gene.

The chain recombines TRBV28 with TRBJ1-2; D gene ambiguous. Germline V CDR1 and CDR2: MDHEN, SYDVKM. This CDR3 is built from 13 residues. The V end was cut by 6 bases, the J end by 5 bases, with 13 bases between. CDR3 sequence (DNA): TGTGCCAGCAGCCACGGACTCGTGTATGGCTACACCTTC. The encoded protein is CASSHGLVYGYTF.

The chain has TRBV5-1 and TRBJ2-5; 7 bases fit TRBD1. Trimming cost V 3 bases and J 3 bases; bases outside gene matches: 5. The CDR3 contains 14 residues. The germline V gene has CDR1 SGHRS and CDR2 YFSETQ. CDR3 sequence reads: CASSSVTGKETQYF. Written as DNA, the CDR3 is TGCGCCAGCAGCTCGGTGACAGGGAAAGAGACCCAGTACTTC. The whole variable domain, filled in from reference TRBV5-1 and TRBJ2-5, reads KAGVTQTPRYLIKTRGQQVTLSCSPISGHRSVSWYQQTPGQGLQFLFEYFSETQRNKGNFPGRFSGRQFSNSRSEMNVSTLELGDSALYLCASSSVTGKETQYFGPGTRLLVL.

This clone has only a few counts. DNA for the CDR3: TGTGCCAGCAGGAGGCAGTTGAACACTGAAGCTTTCTTT. Encoded protein: CASRRQLNTEAFF. The chain combines TRBV7-3 with TRBJ1-1; D not certain. Trimming took off 6 bases at V and 0 bases at J, with 8 bases between the two ends. The CDR3 loop spans 13 amino acids. Germline values: CDR1 SGHTA, CDR2 FQGTGA.